What follows are 8 T cell receptor beta chains derived from one specimen sequenced in a study of T-cell memory formation after mild COVID-19. TCRdb used MiXCR to reprocess the 5' RACE reads, holding one entry per CDR3 protein. The sample holds about 340,000 distinct CDR3 sequences, under 25% seen once. The specimen was PBMCs or a T cell subset sorted from them (not recorded which). The receptors here all came from a young man who had mild COVID-19 (a few samples of this study predate the infection). Cell type and time point are not known.

This clonotype was picked up a small number of times. The chain couples TRBV28 to TRBJ2-5, with D perhaps matching TRBD1 or TRBD2 (5 bases each). The germline V gene encodes CDR1 MDHEN and CDR2 SYDVKM. Trimming stripped 5 bases from V and 5 bases from J, with 18 bases between. The CDR3 is made up of 15 amino acids. CDR3 coding DNA: TGTGCCAGCAGTCGGGTTTGGGGGTCCTTCGAGACCCAGTACTTC. Its protein product is CASSRVWGSFETQYF. Complete variable domain (other parts from reference TRBV28 and TRBJ2-5): DVKVTQSSRYLVKRTGEKVFLECVQDMDHENMFWYRQDPGLGLRLIYFSYDVKMKEKGDIPEGYSVSREKKERFSLILESASTNQTSMYLCASSRVWGSFETQYFGPGTRLLVL.

This chain uses TRBV5-1 with TRBJ1-1; D gene uncertain. The CDR3 contains 14 residues. Per the germline V gene, CDR1 is SGHRS and CDR2 is YFSETQ. Trimming took 0 bases from V and 5 from J, leaving 11 bases between them. CDR3 nucleotides: TGCGCCAGCAGCTTGGGCGAAGGGAGTACTGAAGCTTTCTTT. This codes for CASSLGEGSTEAFF.

This clonotype has more than one count but fewer than ten. The genes are TRBV5-6 and TRBJ1-5; D possibly corresponds to TRBD1 (6 bases). V lost 1 base and J lost 4, with 18 bases in between. Germline V CDR1 and CDR2: SGHDT, YYEEEE. This CDR3 has 17 residues. CDR3 in DNA: TGTGCCAGCAGCTTGAATCCGGGGGCGAGTTGGAATCAGCCCCAGCATTTT. It specifies CASSLNPGASWNQPQHF.

CDR3 residues: CSVVIATNEKLFF. In DNA form, the CDR3 reads TGCAGCGTAGTCATAGCAACTAATGAAAAACTGTTTTTT. The chain employs TRBV29-1 and TRBJ1-4; D remains ambiguous. Trimming took off 6 bases at V and 0 bases at J, with 8 bases between the two ends. The CDR3 has 13 residues. CDR1 and CDR2 from the germline V gene are SQVTM and ANQGSEA.

The rearrangement uses TRBV12-3 or TRBV12-4 and TRBJ2-6; D unresolved. V dropped 6 bases and J dropped 0 bases, with 9 bases sitting between them. CDR3 length equals 15 residues. Written as DNA, the CDR3 is TGTGCCAGCAGGATATTCAGCTCTGGGGCCAACGTCCTGACTTTC. Its translation: CASRIFSSGANVLTF.

Here the CDR3 DNA reads TGTGCCAGCAGTTCTACCCCAGGGTCCAACTATGGCTACACCTTC. Residues: CASSSTPGSNYGYTF. V and J are TRBV7-2 and TRBJ1-2; D possibly corresponds to TRBD1 (5 bases). V lost 6 bases, J lost 2 bases, and 16 bases lay in between. This CDR3 is built from 15 residues. Looked up from germline, CDR1 is SGHTA and CDR2 is FQGNSA.

V usage is TRBV7-9 and J usage is TRBJ2-3; TRBD1 agrees at 8 bases. Germline CDR1 and CDR2: SEHNR and FQNEAQ (reference sequence). Trimming removed 8 bases from V and 2 bases from J; junction bases left unmatched: 6. The CDR3 extends over 14 amino acids. The CDR3 region is CASGWGQDTDTQYF. The CDR3, as DNA: TGTGCCAGCGGGTGGGGACAGGACACAGATACGCAGTATTTT.

The chain joins TRBV11-2 to TRBJ2-3; 7 nucleotides line up with TRBD2. Germline CDR1 and CDR2: SGHAT and FQNNGV. The CDR3 sequence is 14 residues long. The junction had 3 bases not matched to a gene; V was cut back by 0 bases and J by 6 bases. The CDR3 bases are TGTGCCAGCAGCTTAGATGTGGGAGGGGATACGCAGTATTTT. Amino acid sequence: CASSLDVGGDTQYF.